Below, 3 T cell receptor beta chains from the same sample are listed, as sequenced in a study of blood T cell repertoires in COVID-19. Clones were read by immunoSEQ multiplex PCR, and TCRdb kept only the in-frame ones, dropping some. This table holds a few hundred thousand clones, approximately 84% found once. Sequencing input: PBMCs or T cells enriched from blood (not recorded which). These receptor sequences come from a man between 45 and 60 years old who had recovered from COVID-19.

This clone came up once. The genes are TRBV7-2 and TRBJ2-6, with unresolved D. CDR3 length: 15 amino acids. Germline CDR1 reads SGHTA; CDR2 reads FQGNSA. Trimming shortened V by 2 bases and J by 2 bases, and 7 bases separated the two germline ends. For the CDR3, the DNA is TGTGCCAGCAGCTTACAGTATCCTGGGGCCAACGTCCTGACTTTC. This encodes CASSLQYPGANVLTF.

The chain has TRBV9 and TRBJ2-7, with 10 bases that match TRBD1. Germline CDR1 is SGDLS and CDR2 is YYNGEE. This CDR3 contains 15 residues. V gave up 2 bases and J gave up 3 bases; unmatched junction bases: 5. CDR3 DNA: TGTGCCAGCAGCGTGACAGGGGGCAATGGCTACGAGCAGTACTTC. It is translated as CASSVTGGNGYEQYF.

The chain links TRBV7-2 to TRBJ2-3; 8 nucleotides agree with TRBD2. The CDR3 contains 16 residues. Unmatched junction bases numbered 12, after V lost 8 bases and J lost 2 bases. Germline CDR1 and CDR2: SGHTA and FQGNSA. CDR3 residues: CASGSGPGGVTDTQYF. For the CDR3, the DNA is TGTGCCAGCGGGAGTGGTCCCGGGGGGGTCACAGATACGCAGTATTTT.